This TCR beta chain was recorded in a study of patients and donors after allogeneic stem cell transplantation. In TCRdb, the RT-PCR reads were re-called with MiXCR into one record per CDR3 protein. The data show around 240,000 distinct CDR3 sequences, roughly 14% seen once. This clonotype was detected only a few times. CDR1 SGHTA and CDR2 FQGNSA come from the germline V gene. With V trimmed by 0 bases and J by 5 bases, 4 bases remained unmatched. The CDR3 covers 15 residues. V and J are TRBV7-2 and TRBJ2-5; 9 nucleotides line up with TRBD2. This TCR was recovered from a human donor who was either an allogeneic HSCT recipient or a stem cell or donor lymphocyte infusion donor (not recorded which). It is not recorded whose cells these are; they may come from a transplant donor. The material sequenced was blood, either unsorted or a sorted T cell fraction (not recorded which). CDR3 protein: CASSLAAGGHETQYF. In nucleotides, the CDR3 is TGTGCCAGCAGCTTAGCGGCGGGGGGGCATGAGACCCAGTACTTC.